This paragraph covers one T cell receptor beta chain sequence. This clone was counted once. The target of this receptor is not known. The input lacks base qualities; no much larger clone sits a single base away. Unmatched junction bases come to 5, with V trimmed by 2 bases and J by 8 bases. From a lookup of the germline V gene, CDR1 and CDR2 are SGHVS and FQNEAQ. Spanning cysteine to phenylalanine, the CDR3 consists of 14 amino acids. Here the CDR3 DNA is all that survives: 42 bases in frame from base 1. The cohort was made up of approximately 670 healthy bone marrow donors. Cohort members were all nominally healthy when sampled, although unrecorded immune exposures were likely present. The donor tested CMV seronegative, placing the donor among the 352 seronegative members of the cohort. A peripheral blood sample was provided by each donor, and peripheral blood mononuclear cells were used for TCR beta sequencing. Genomic DNA extraction from the blood cell samples was performed with the Qiagen DNeasy Blood Extraction Kit.

The sample comes from a study of cytomegalovirus exposure and HLA in healthy donors listed by TCRdb under 2017. About the full investigation: In an earlier analysis of roughly 590 of the donors, around 300 Gb of sequence data and approximately 100 million unique TCR beta sequences from roughly 190 million T cells were reported. A later genetic analysis took genome-wide SNP genotypes for about 55% of the roughly 670 donors and used that subset as a discovery cohort. Along with the 666-subject first cohort, a separate validation cohort of 120 different subjects was used. Typing coverage varied by locus: 629-630 donors for A, B, C, DRB1 and DQB1; 522 for DQA1; more than 600 for DPA1; 400 to 480 for DPB1. Among some 400 genotyped donors of the cohort, an average of approximately 240,000 unique TCR beta nucleotide sequences were sequenced per donor, roughly 18% of them non-productive. Alongside the repertoire data, information on donor age, sex, ethnicity and CMV serostatus was compiled. An earlier analysis of several hundred of the donors applied high-throughput TCR beta sequencing to assess whether each TCR beta V gene segment acted as functional or pseudogenic. An early release covering roughly 640 HLA-typed donors comprised about 300 gigabases of sequencing data and 65 million to 100 million unique TCR sequences. To predict cytomegalovirus infection status, the study brought together high-throughput TCR immunosequencing, statistical association of individual TCRs with disease status, and machine learning. Of the 300 to 450 genotyped donors, approximately 83% fell in the genetic ancestry cluster associated with self-reported Caucasian donors. To study patterns of TCR occurrence, a later analysis re-analyzed previously published TCR beta repertoires from 600 to 750 donors and added high-resolution HLA genotyping. The study aimed to test whether cataloging public T cell receptors could reveal signatures of past pathogen exposure. Class I and class II HLA loci were covered by the typing at four-digit resolution. In the later analysis, no new phenotypic data were used to find candidate immune exposures; instead, reliance was placed on TCR beta sequences and their occurrence across donors. The study profiled the T cell repertoires of more than 500 subjects by immunosequencing and related them to cytomegalovirus serostatus. Every repertoire in the discovery cohort had been generated on one and the same sequencing platform. Because of strong linkage in the cohort, roughly 5 DR-DQ haplotypes were treated as single units for association and clustering. What the research found in general, with its limitations: Sequencing depth was assumed to be roughly uniform across donors in the presence/absence analyses, though that assumption may not hold. A later genetic analysis reported fewer N-insertions in productive TCRs among donors in an Asian-associated ancestry cluster than the approximately 670-donor mean. Cytomegalovirus status was reported to be diagnosed by the classifier with high specificity and sensitivity in both the original and validation cohorts. The authors suggested that the approach could potentially be extended to other disease states and immunological phenotypes. Some IMGT-functional V segments, including TRBV6-2 and TRBV6-3, could not be told apart with the 87-base-pair reads, so those segments were excluded. Several of the top co-occurrence clusters appeared to be linked to parvovirus B19, influenza, CMV and Epstein-Barr virus, according to a later analysis. A further reported finding was that TCR beta sequences accurately predicted the HLA-A and HLA-B alleles for most subjects in the first cohort. Most TCR sequences were observed very rarely across donors, whereas some public TCRs were present in many individuals. In a later genetic analysis, a missense DCLRE1C variant was associated with V-gene and J-gene trimming of TCR beta chains, and the association was replicated in an independent cohort. A cluster of highly shared sequence variants was judged likely to represent a technical artifact of the sequencing pipeline. A few of the identified cytomegalovirus-associated TCR beta chains were confirmed in vitro to be specific for cytomegalovirus antigens. In a later analysis, HLA-associated TCR beta chains showed more clonal expansion and lower generation probabilities than non-associated chains that were equally common. In a later analysis, most CMV-associated TCR beta chains were found to appear HLA-restricted, with HLA associations seemingly driven largely by CMV exposure. Correlated functional status among segregating V segments might be attributable to linkage disequilibrium, but an unknown experimental factor could not be ruled out. A total of about 180 TCR beta chains were listed by the study as associated with cytomegalovirus. Assigning TCR associations to individual alleles was difficult when HLA alleles, especially DR and DQ, strongly co-occurred. Broadly in line with IMGT annotations, most TCR beta V segments showed up in productive rearrangements about 87% or about 30% of the time in an earlier analysis of roughly 590 of the donors. Over 15 rarely observed V segments, including chromosome 9 orphons, were excluded from the earlier analysis of approximately 500 of the donors because counts were too low. Because HLA typing was missing for some donors at each locus, association tests included only the typed subset. For the cohort, immune exposure information was limited to CMV serostatus. This cohort had only TCR beta chains sequenced, and the lack of alpha or paired-chain data limited which features could be detected. A later analysis found that TCR association rates varied across HLA loci, with DRB1 alleles showing the most associated TCRs and HLA-C alleles the fewest. In a later analysis, more than 15,000 TCR beta sequences were associated with specific HLA alleles at a false discovery rate of 0.05.

Receptors were amplified or captured by the immunoSEQ multiplex PCR assay. For the multiplex PCR, a mixture combining 60 forward primers for TCR Vbeta segments and 13 reverse primers for TCR Jbeta segments was used. The CDR3 region of rearranged TCR beta genes was amplified from genomic DNA by a multiplex PCR assay. On the Illumina HiSeq System, the amplified TCR beta libraries were sequenced as 87-base-pair reads. The original methods were these. Across the 500 to 850 repertoires, a later analysis counted roughly 77 million unique TCR beta chains, roughly 11 million of which were shared by at least two donors. To remove PCR and sequencing errors, raw reads were error-corrected and collapsed into unique sequences using a nearest-neighbor algorithm that merged closely related sequences. To assign V, D and J gene segments, CDR3 sequences were aligned to IMGT reference sequences. Each retained sequence needed at least a six-nucleotide match to both a V gene segment and a J gene segment. Rearrangements were classified as productive when the CDR3 lacked stop codons and remained in frame with V and J, and all other rearrangements were classified as non-productive. CDR3 was defined according to IMGT convention as the region running from the second conserved V-encoded cysteine to the conserved J-encoded phenylalanine. The earlier analysis of approximately 500 of the donors excluded sequences that lacked an unambiguous match to a single V gene segment. In an earlier analysis of several hundred of the donors, a V segment was called functional when productive rearrangements were above 56.7%, and segregating when the standard deviation between donors exceeded 5%. A statistical classification framework was built to diagnose cytomegalovirus status from the catalog of TCR beta chain sequences. In a later analysis, TCR nucleotide sequences were compared against IMGT/GENE-DB human TR gene sequences so that V and J genes could be assigned. A later analysis assigned CDR3 sequences and most-parsimonious VDJ recombination scenarios with the TCRdist pipeline. In a later analysis, each TCR beta chain was defined by its CDR3 amino acid sequence together with its V-gene family, and reads lacking a unique V-gene family were excluded. To address suspected cross-contamination and a sequencing artifact, a later analysis removed a few hundred highly shared, low-generation-probability nucleotide sequences. In a later analysis, a clonal expansion index for each public chain was calculated from normalized within-repertoire ranks of inferred template counts. In a later analysis, generation probabilities were computed using a VDJ recombination model fitted to out-of-frame rearrangements, and the results were checked against IGoR. In a later analysis, TCR-TCR, TCR-HLA and TCR-CMV co-occurrence was scored with hypergeometric tests, and a repertoire-size bias correction was applied to TCR pairs. To estimate false discovery rates, a later analysis permuted the HLA or CMV assignments 20 times. A later analysis grouped co-occurring TCRs with DBSCAN, adding TCRdist sequence similarity when clustering within HLA-allele-positive subsets. For co-occurrence clustering, repertoires with fewer than 30,000 or more than 120,000 public chains were excluded, along with roughly 5 repertoires with anomalous nucleotide sharing. TCRdb's version of the immuneACCESS table is confined to in-frame rearrangements and falls short of the full clone set. An unresolved V gene accounts for under half of the shortfall where checked; the remainder is of unknown origin. V, J and clone size are those of that table, while D and trimming were read from the DNA. This sample gives more than 95,000 clones in total; 78% of them show up just once. The leading ten clones occupy approximately 1.2% of the sample.

This sequence uses TRBV7-8 and TRBJ1-2; 10 central bases correspond to TRBD1. The sample consisted of PBMCs. The TCR originated in a young man in good health and CMV-seronegative. The nucleotide sequence is given as TGTGCCAGCAGCTTATCGGGGACAGGGGACGGCTACACCTTC. This codes for CASSLSGTGDGYTF.